The sequence of this T cell receptor beta chain was determined in a study of early T cells in non-severe SARS-CoV-2 infection. At the level of the study: Sequencing of bulk RNA from unsorted whole blood was done, without chain pairing.

Molecules of cDNA were individually given unique molecular identifiers that were attached to them. TCRdb passed the 5' RACE reads through MiXCR, listing each CDR3 protein once. The sample records about 98,000 distinct CDR3 sequences, approximately 10% being singletons. This CDR3 comprises 12 residues. V gave up 2 bases and J gave up 3 bases, with 4 bases separating them. Study observations and caveats: Anti-spike CD8 responses were favored by VDJdb matching, which missed private and CD4 specificities.

This clonotype was seen many times. The antigen is unknown. This TCR derives from an adult who was a healthcare worker with PCR-confirmed SARS-CoV-2 infection or an uninfected control (not recorded which). Sequenced material: whole blood. The genes are TRBV12-3 or TRBV12-4 and TRBJ2-5; D is unresolved. This CDR3 is CASSLSKETQYF. CDR3 coding DNA: TGTGCCAGCAGTTTATCGAAAGAGACCCAGTACTTC.